This TCR beta chain was sequenced for a study of T cells in Graves' hyperthyroidism and ophthalmopathy. Study-wide points: Blood samples included most of the expanded thyroid clonotypes exceeding 0.001.

The CDR3 loop spans 14 amino acids. Germline CDR1 SNHLY, CDR2 FYNNEI. Amplification yielded TCR beta CDR3 regions, with RNA transcripts as the source. The TCR CDR3 was amplified in a first-round RT-PCR using the HTBI primer set. One entry per CDR3 protein, called by TCRdb with MiXCR from the multiplex PCR reads. The table shows 550,000 to 700,000 distinct CDR3 sequences, with approximately 44% occurring only once. Note on this clonotype: Its antigen is unidentified.

The chain employs TRBV2 and TRBJ2-5; D not certain. The end of the DNA aligns better with TRBJ2-1, so the J call may be wrong. This clonotype originated in an adult woman with Graves' disease, either hyperthyroidism or ophthalmopathy (not recorded which). What was sequenced was peripheral blood or thyroid tissue (not recorded which). The CDR3 bases are TGTGCCAGCACTCCGGGCGAAATCAACAATGAGCAGTTCTTC. Encoded protein: CASTPGEINNEQFF.